The present T cell receptor (beta chain) was sequenced within a study of a mutant IDH1 vaccine in newly diagnosed glioma (dated by TCRdb to the early 2020s). At the level of the whole study: Patients received eight vaccinations in weeks 1, 3, 5, 7, 11, 15, 19 and 23, corresponding to visits V03 through V10. The roughly 30 treated patients were approximately 62% male and around 40% female, with a mean age of 40.4 years. Six visits were used for peripheral blood collection: V03 (baseline), V05, V07, V10, V12 and V13. Prior to enrollment, patients had been given standard therapy consisting of radiotherapy alone, temozolomide alone, or radiochemotherapy with temozolomide, with the combination given to most patients. Longitudinal TCRB deep sequencing was done for about two dozen treated patients, wherever samples were available for exploratory analyses. Vaccination was initiated 4-6 weeks after radiotherapy alone, or concurrently with temozolomide cycles in the chemotherapy-containing groups. Results and caveats for the whole study, not just this receptor: The authors stated that sample limitations prevented analyses of patient blood samples from being reproduced. Immune responses induced by the vaccine were seen in roughly 95% of patients across multiple MHC alleles. Selection of PBMC samples for TCRB deep sequencing was based on availability. Pseudoprogression seemed to be unrelated to changes in the top peripheral T cell clonotypes found by TCRB sequencing.

In the paper's terms, the time point label means: week 5, during vaccination. Each vaccine dose, consisting of 300 ug of a 20-mer mutant IDH1 peptide in Montanide, was administered subcutaneously with topical imiquimod. Donors had newly diagnosed WHO grade 3 or 4 IDH1-mutant astrocytomas with loss of nuclear ATRX. The samples were drawn from NOA16, a multicentre, single-arm, open-label phase I trial in Germany that tested a mutant IDH1 peptide vaccine in humans for the first time. Genomic DNA for TCRB sequencing was extracted from EDTA blood using the DNeasy Blood and Tissue Kit. Between the V and J ends, shortened by 4 bases and 4 bases respectively, the junction contains 16 bases. Reading from cysteine to phenylalanine, the CDR3 counts 15 amino acids. Solely the CDR3 DNA is kept, with 45 bases framed from the first base. The germline V gene (reference sequence) yields GTSNPN for CDR1 and SVGIG for CDR2.

In the case of this clone: No antigen is known for it. No much larger clone exists at a distance of one base, and base qualities are not known.

To prepare the library, the immunoSEQ multiplex PCR assay was applied. The hsTCRB Kit was used according to the manufacturer's protocol to amplify rearranged TCR beta chain sequences. An Illumina MiSeq was used to sequence the TCRB libraries. Under the source paper's analysis protocol: The proprietary platform of the kit vendor was used for demultiplexing, trimming and gene mapping. Sourced from immuneACCESS, this table was stored by TCRdb with only in-frame sequences that have V and J called. A share of the clones is absent; for the studies checked, an unresolved V gene accounts for under half, and the remainder has no known explanation. That table is the source of V, J and clone size, and D and trimming were worked out from the DNA. The sample table lists around 50,000 clones, 78% of them with a count of one. Around 5.2% of the sample is held by the ten biggest clonotypes.

This clonotype was obtained from a man in his fifties with glioma. Sequenced material: PBMCs, taken from a glioma patient whose treatment included an IDH1 peptide vaccine. The sequence links TRBV30 to TRBJ2-2; the D segment may tentatively be TRBD1 or TRBD2, each giving 6 matched bases. The CDR3 protein is CAWKGGTLLTGELFF. The nucleotide sequence is TGTGCCTGGAAAGGCGGGACACTACTCACCGGGGAGCTGTTTTTT.